A single TCR beta chain is shown here with its context. The data are from a study of cytomegalovirus exposure and HLA in healthy donors. The ends were cut back, 2 bases at V and 2 bases at J, with 17 bases in the middle. Per the germline V gene, CDR1 is LNHDA and CDR2 is SQIVND (reference sequence). The CDR3 spans 17 residues. The PCR had 60 Vbeta and 13 Jbeta primers. The protocol was immunoSEQ multiplex PCR, while the TCRdb copy is restricted to in-frame clones and leaves out a portion. The data show tens of thousands of clones, about 76% seen once. This rearrangement joins TRBV19 to TRBJ2-3; D is possibly TRBD1 (6 bases). The TCR originated in a man aged 25 to 40 in good health and CMV-seropositive. The sequencing sample was made of PBMCs. CDR3 nucleotides: TGTGCCAGTAGTATATCATTTCCAGGGGCATCCACAGATACGCAGTATTTT. It is translated as CASSISFPGASTDTQYF. The full variable domain, with the rest looked up from reference TRBV19 and TRBJ2-3, is DGGITQSPKYLFRKEGQNVTLSCEQNLNHDAMYWYRQDPGQGLRLIYYSQIVNDFQKGDIAEGYSVSREKKESFPLTVTSAQKNPTAFYLCASSISFPGASTDTQYFGPGTRLTVL.